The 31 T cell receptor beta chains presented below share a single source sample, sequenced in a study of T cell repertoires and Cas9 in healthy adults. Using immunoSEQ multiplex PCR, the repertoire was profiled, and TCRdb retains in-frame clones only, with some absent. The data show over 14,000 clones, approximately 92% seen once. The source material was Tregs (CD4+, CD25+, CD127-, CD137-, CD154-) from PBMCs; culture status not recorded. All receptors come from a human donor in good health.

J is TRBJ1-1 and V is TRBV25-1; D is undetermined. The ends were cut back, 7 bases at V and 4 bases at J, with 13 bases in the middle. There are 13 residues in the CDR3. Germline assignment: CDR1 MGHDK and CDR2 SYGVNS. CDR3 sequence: CASISRPGTEAFF. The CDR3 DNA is TGTGCCAGCATTTCGAGACCCGGCACTGAAGCTTTCTTT.

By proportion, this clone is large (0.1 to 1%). This CDR3 reads CASSMTAKVATGELFF. CDR3 nucleotide sequence: TGTGCCAGTAGTATGACAGCTAAGGTTGCCACCGGGGAGCTGTTTTTT. The rearrangement joins TRBV19 to TRBJ2-2, with a possible D match to TRBD1 (5 bases). V lost 3 bases and J lost 4, with 15 bases in between. This CDR3 is 16 amino acids long. CDR1 is LNHDA and CDR2 is SQIVND in the germline V gene (reference sequence).

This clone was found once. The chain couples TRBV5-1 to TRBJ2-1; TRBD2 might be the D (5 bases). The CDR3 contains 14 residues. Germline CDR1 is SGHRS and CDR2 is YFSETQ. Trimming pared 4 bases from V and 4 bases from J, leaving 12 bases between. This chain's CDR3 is CASSLLDSYNEQFF. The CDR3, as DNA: TGCGCCAGCAGCCTCTTGGACTCATACAATGAGCAGTTCTTC.

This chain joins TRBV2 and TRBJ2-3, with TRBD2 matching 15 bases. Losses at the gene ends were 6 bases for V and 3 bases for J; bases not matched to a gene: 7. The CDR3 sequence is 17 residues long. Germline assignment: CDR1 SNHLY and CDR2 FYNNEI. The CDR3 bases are TGTGCCAGCAGGGTGGGACTAGCGGGAGGAGGGACAGATACGCAGTATTTT. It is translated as CASRVGLAGGGTDTQYF.

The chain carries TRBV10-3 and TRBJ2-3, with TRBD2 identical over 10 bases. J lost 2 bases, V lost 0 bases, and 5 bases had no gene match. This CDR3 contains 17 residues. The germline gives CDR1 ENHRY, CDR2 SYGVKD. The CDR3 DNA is TGTGCCATCAGTGAGTCAACAAGCGGGGGGGCCACAGATACGCAGTATTTT. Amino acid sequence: CAISESTSGGATDTQYF.

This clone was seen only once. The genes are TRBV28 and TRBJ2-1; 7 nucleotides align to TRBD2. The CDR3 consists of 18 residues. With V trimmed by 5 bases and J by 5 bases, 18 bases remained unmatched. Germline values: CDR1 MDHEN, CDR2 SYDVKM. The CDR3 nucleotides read TGTGCCAGCAGTCCCCGGGGGGTACCGGGACTACGTGACAATGAGCAGTTCTTC. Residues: CASSPRGVPGLRDNEQFF. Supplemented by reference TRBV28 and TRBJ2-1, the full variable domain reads DVKVTQSSRYLVKRTGEKVFLECVQDMDHENMFWYRQDPGLGLRLIYFSYDVKMKEKGDIPEGYSVSREKKERFSLILESASTNQTSMYLCASSPRGVPGLRDNEQFFGPGTRLTVL.

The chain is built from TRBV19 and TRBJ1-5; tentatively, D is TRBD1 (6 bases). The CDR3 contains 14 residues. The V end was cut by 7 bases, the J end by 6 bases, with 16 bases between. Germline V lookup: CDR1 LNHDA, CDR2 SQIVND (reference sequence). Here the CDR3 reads CASIIRGTSQPQHF. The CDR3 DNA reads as TGTGCCAGTATTATTAGGGGGACCTCTCAGCCCCAGCATTTT.

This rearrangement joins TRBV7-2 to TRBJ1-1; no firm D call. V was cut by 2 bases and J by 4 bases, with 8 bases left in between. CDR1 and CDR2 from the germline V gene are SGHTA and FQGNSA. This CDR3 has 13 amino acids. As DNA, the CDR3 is TGTGCCAGCAGCTTATCCCGTGGCACTGAAGCTTTCTTT. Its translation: CASSLSRGTEAFF. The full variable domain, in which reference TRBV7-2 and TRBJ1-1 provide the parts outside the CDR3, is GAGVSQSPSNKVTEKGKDVELRCDPISGHTALYWYRQSLGQGLEFLIYFQGNSAPDKSGLPSDRFSAERTGGSVSTLTIQRTQQEDSAVYLCASSLSRGTEAFFGQGTRLTVV.

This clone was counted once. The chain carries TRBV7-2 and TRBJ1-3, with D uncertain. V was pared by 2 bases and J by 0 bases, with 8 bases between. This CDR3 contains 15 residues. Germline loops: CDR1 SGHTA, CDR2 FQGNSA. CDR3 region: CASSLLFVSGNTIYF. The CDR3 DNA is TGTGCCAGCAGCTTACTGTTTGTCTCTGGAAACACCATATATTTT.

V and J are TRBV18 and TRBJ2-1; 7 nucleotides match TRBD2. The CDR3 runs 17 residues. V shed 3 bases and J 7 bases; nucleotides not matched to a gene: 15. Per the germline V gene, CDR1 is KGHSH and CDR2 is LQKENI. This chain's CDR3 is CASSPPPASGAGNEQFF. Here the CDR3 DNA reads TGTGCCAGCTCACCTCCCCCTGCTAGCGGAGCGGGGAATGAGCAGTTCTTC.

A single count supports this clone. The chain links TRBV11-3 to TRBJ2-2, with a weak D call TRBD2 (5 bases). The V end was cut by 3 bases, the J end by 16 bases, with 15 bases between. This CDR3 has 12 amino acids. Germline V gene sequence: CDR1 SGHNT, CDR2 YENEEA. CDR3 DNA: TGTGCCAGCAGCTTTGGGTTCGGGGATCGGTTTTTT. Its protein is CASSFGFGDRFF.

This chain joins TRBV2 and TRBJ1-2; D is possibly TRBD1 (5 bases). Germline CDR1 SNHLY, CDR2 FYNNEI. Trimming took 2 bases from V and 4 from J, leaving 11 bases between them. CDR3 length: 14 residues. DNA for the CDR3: TGTGCCAGCAGTGAACTGCGGGGCCCCTATGGCTACACCTTC. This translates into CASSELRGPYGYTF.

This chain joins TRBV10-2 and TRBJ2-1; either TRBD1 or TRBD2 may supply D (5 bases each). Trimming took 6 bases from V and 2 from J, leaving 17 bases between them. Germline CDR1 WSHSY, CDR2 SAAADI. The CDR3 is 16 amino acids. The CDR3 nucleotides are TGCGCCAGCAGAGCACCGGGACCCAACCCCTACAATGAGCAGTTCTTC. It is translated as CASRAPGPNPYNEQFF.

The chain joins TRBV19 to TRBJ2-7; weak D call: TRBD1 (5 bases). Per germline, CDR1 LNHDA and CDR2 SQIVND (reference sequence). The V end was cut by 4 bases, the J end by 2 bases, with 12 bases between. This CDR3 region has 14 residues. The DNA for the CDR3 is TGTGCCAGTAGTAGCACAGGTACCCCCTACGAGCAGTACTTC. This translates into CASSSTGTPYEQYF. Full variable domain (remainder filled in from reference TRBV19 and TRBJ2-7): DGGITQSPKYLFRKEGQNVTLSCEQNLNHDAMYWYRQDPGQGLRLIYYSQIVNDFQKGDIAEGYSVSREKKESFPLTVTSAQKNPTAFYLCASSSTGTPYEQYFGPGTRLTVT.

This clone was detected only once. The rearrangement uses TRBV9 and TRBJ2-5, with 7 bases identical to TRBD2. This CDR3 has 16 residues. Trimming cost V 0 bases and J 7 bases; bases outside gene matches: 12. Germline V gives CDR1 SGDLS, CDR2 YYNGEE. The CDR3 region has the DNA TGTGCCAGCAGCGTAGACTTACGGGCCCCGGGGGGGACCCAGTACTTC. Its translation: CASSVDLRAPGGTQYF.

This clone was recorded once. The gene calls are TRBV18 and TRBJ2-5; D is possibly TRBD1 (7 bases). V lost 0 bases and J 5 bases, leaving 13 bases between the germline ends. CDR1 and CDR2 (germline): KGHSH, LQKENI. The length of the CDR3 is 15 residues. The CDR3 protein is CASSPPRTGGETQYF. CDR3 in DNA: TGTGCCAGCTCACCACCCCGGACAGGAGGGGAGACCCAGTACTTC.

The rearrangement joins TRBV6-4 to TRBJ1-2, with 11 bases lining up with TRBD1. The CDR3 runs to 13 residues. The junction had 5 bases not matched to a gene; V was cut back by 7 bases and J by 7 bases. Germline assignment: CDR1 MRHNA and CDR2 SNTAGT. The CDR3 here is CASTPGTGGGYTF. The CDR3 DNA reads TGTGCCAGCACCCCCGGGACAGGGGGTGGCTACACCTTC.

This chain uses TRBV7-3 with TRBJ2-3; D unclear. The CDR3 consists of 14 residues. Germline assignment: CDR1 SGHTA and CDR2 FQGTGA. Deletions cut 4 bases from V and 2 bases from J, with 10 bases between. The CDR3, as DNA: TGTGCCAGCAGCTCCTCCAGGCCCACAGATACGCAGTATTTT. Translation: CASSSSRPTDTQYF.

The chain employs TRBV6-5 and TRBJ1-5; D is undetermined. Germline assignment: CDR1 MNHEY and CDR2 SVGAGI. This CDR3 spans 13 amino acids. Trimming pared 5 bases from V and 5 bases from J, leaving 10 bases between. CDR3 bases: TGTGCCAGCAGTCCCAAGGGCTATCAGCCCCAGCATTTT. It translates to CASSPKGYQPQHF.

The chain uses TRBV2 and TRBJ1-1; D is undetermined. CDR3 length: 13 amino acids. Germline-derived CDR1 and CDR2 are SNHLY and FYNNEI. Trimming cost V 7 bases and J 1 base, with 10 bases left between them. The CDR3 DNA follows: TGTGCCAGCAAAAAGTTATGGAACACTGAAGCTTTCTTT. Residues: CASKKLWNTEAFF. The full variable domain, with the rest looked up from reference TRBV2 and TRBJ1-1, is EPEVTQTPSHQVTQMGQEVILRCVPISNHLYFYWYRQILGQKVEFLVSFYNNEISEKSEIFDDQFSVERPDGSNFTLKIRSTKLEDSAMYFCASKKLWNTEAFFGQGTRLTVV.

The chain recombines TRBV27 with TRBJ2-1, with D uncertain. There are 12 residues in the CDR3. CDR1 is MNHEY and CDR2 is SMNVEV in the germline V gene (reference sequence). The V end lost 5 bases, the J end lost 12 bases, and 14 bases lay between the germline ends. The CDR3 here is CASSPSRIGQFF. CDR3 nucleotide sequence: TGTGCCAGCAGTCCATCCCGTATCGGGCAGTTCTTC.

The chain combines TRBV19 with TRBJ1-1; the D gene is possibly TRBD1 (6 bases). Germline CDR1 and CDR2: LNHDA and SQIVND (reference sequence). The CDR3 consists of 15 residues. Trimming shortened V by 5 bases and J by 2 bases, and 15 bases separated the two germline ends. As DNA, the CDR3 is TGTGCCAGTAGTTCCAACAGGGTGGTAAACACTGAAGCTTTCTTT. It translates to CASSSNRVVNTEAFF.

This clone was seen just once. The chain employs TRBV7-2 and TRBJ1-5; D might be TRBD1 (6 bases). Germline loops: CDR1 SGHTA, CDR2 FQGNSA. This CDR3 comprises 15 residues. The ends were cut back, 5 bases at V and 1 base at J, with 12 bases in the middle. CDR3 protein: CASSRDGQSNQPQHF. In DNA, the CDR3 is TGTGCCAGCAGCAGAGATGGACAGAGCAATCAGCCCCAGCATTTT.

CDR3 sequence reads: CASSSPGAGWGAFF. The CDR3 coding sequence is TGTGCCAGCAGCTCTCCCGGGGCGGGATGGGGAGCTTTCTTT. The chain combines TRBV7-9 with TRBJ1-1, with D possibly matching TRBD1 (5 bases). Looked up from germline, CDR1 is SEHNR and CDR2 is FQNEAQ (reference sequence). Trimming shortened V by 4 bases and J by 10 bases, and 19 bases separated the two germline ends. The CDR3 spans 14 residues.

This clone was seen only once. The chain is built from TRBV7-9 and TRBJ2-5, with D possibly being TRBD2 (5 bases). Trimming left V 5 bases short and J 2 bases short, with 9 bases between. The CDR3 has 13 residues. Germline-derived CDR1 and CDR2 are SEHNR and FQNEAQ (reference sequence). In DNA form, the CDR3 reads TGTGCCAGCAGCCCACCGGGACAAGAGACCCAGTACTTC. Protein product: CASSPPGQETQYF.

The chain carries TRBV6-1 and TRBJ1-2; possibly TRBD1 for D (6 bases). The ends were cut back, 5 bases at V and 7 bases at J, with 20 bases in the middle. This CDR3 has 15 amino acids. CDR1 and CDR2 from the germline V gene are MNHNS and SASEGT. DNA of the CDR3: TGTGCCAGCAGTAAAAGGACAGAAACAGACCCTGGCTACACCTTC. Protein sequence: CASSKRTETDPGYTF.

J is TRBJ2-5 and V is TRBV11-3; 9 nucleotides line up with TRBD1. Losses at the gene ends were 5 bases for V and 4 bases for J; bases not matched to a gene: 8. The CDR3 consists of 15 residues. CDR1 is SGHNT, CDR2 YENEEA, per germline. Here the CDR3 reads CASSERGQGLETQYF. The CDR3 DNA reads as TGTGCCAGCAGCGAGCGGGGACAGGGTTTAGAGACCCAGTACTTC.

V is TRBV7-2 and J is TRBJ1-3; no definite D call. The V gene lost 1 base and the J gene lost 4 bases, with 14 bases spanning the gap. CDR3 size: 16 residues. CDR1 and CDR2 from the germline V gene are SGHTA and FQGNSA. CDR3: CASSLGLVAAGNTIYF. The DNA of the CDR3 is TGTGCCAGCAGCTTAGGGCTCGTCGCGGCCGGAAACACCATATATTTT.

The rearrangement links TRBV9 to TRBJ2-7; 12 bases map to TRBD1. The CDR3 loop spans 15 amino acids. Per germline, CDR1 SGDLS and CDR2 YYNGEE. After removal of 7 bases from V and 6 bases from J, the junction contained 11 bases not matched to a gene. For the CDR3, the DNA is TGTGCCAGCCGCGCGGGGGGACAGGGGGCGTTCGAGCAGTACTTC. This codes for CASRAGGQGAFEQYF.

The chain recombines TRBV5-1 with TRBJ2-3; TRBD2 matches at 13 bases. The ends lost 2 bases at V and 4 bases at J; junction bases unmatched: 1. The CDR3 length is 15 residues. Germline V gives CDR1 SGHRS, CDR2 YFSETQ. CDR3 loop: CASSFTSGGADTQYF. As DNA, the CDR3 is TGCGCCAGCAGCTTCACTAGCGGGGGGGCAGATACGCAGTATTTT.

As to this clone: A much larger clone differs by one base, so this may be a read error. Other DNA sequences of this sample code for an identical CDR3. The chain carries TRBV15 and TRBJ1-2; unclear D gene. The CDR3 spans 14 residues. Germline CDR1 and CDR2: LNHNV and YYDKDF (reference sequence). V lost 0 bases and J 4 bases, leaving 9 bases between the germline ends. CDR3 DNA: TGTGCCACCAGCAGAGATACGGGTGCCTATGGCTACACCTTC. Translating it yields CATSRDTGAYGYTF.